One sample yielded the 18 T cell receptor beta chains listed below, sequenced in a study of breast tumors, draining lymph nodes, adjacent tissues. TCRdb passed the multiplex PCR reads through MiXCR, listing each CDR3 protein once. The table shows about 24,000 distinct CDR3 sequences, with 68% occurring only once. Specimen: tumor-adjacent breast tissue. The receptors were gathered from a female donor with breast cancer. Some clones in this sample may be carry-over from other donors' samples.

This sequence joins TRBV7-2 and TRBJ2-3; 8 bases are a match to TRBD2. The germline gives CDR1 SGHTA, CDR2 FQGNSA. CDR3 length: 16 residues. With 9 bases clipped from V and 0 bases from J, the junction kept 11 bases outside the gene matches. CDR3 sequence: CASSTRGGWSTDTQYF. The DNA for the CDR3 is TGTGCCAGTAGTACCCGGGGGGGCTGGAGCACAGATACGCAGTATTTT. Supplemented by reference TRBV7-2 and TRBJ2-3, the full variable domain reads GAGVSQSPSNKVTEKGKDVELRCDPISGHTALYWYRQSLGQGLEFLIYFQGNSAPDKSGLPSDRFSAERTGGSVSTLTIQRTQQEDSAVYLCASSTRGGWSTDTQYFGPGTRLTVL.

This clonotype qualifies as medium-sized. In DNA, the CDR3 is TGTGCCAGCAGTGAAATGGGTAGCGGCTATAACTACGAGCAGTACTTC. It is translated as CASSEMGSGYNYEQYF. This chain connects TRBV2 to TRBJ2-7; perhaps TRBD2 as D (6 bases). Trimming removed 2 bases at V and 3 bases at J, with 17 bases between. This CDR3 region has 16 residues. Germline CDR1 SNHLY, CDR2 FYNNEI. The whole variable domain, remainder taken from reference TRBV2 and TRBJ2-7, is EPEVTQTPSHQVTQMGQEVILRCVPISNHLYFYWYRQILGQKVEFLVSFYNNEISEKSEIFDDQFSVERPDGSNFTLKIRSTKLEDSAMYFCASSEMGSGYNYEQYFGPGTRLTVT.

V and J are TRBV6-4 and TRBJ2-1; D might be TRBD1 (6 bases). Germline CDR1 is MRHNA and CDR2 is SNTAGT. V lost 3 bases and J lost 2, with 11 bases in between. The CDR3 loop spans 15 amino acids. CDR3 residues: CASSETGSTYNEQFF. CDR3 nucleotides: TGTGCCAGCAGTGAAACAGGGAGTACCTACAATGAGCAGTTCTTC.

The V call is TRBV2, the J call TRBJ2-5, with D unclear. V shed 7 bases and J shed 1 base, with 7 bases lying between them. The germline V gene encodes CDR1 SNHLY and CDR2 FYNNEI. The CDR3 covers 12 residues. The CDR3 loop is CASKRFQETQYF. Here the CDR3 DNA reads TGTGCCAGCAAGCGTTTCCAAGAGACCCAGTACTTC.

A few counts support this clonotype. The rearrangement links TRBV10-3 to TRBJ1-2; no reliable D call. V was trimmed by 0 bases and J by 0 bases, leaving 2 bases between them. CDR3 size: 13 residues. Germline assignment: CDR1 ENHRY and CDR2 SYGVKD. The CDR3 DNA reads as TGTGCCATCAGTGAGTCAGCTAACTATGGCTACACCTTC. Translated, it gives CAISESANYGYTF.

This clonotype occurred a few times. V and J are TRBV24-1 and TRBJ2-7; no clear D gene. Germline V gene sequence: CDR1 KGHDR, CDR2 SFDVKD. V was shortened by 3 bases and J by 5 bases, with 13 bases between the two germline ends. The CDR3 is made up of 14 amino acids. Written as DNA, the CDR3 is TGTGCCACCAGTGATCGAACTGTGGTTGACGAGCAGTACTTC. Its translation is CATSDRTVVDEQYF.

The V call is TRBV20-1, the J call TRBJ2-3; D unresolved. Germline CDR1 and CDR2: DFQATT and SNEGSKA (reference sequence). The CDR3 runs 13 residues. The V and J ends lost 3 bases and 1 base respectively, with 8 bases between them. DNA for the CDR3: TGCAGTGCTAGGGACCTAGGCACAGATACGCAGTATTTT. Translated: CSARDLGTDTQYF.

Comment on this clonotype: The junction and the germline gene differ at one end; a read error may be behind it. The chain employs TRBV5-1 and TRBJ2-3, with 8 bases lining up with TRBD1. This CDR3 has 15 residues. Per the germline V gene, CDR1 is SGHRS and CDR2 is YFSETQ. CDR3 bases: TGTGCCAGCAGCTTAAGGACAGGGTACACAGATACGCAGTATTTT. Translating it yields CASSLRTGYTDTQYF.

The chain links TRBV4-1 to TRBJ2-7; TRBD1 matches 10 bases. The CDR3 has 15 amino acids. V lost 3 bases to trimming and J lost 7 bases; unmatched junction nucleotides: 9. The germline V gene has CDR1 MGHRA and CDR2 YSYEKL. The CDR3 bases are TGCGCCAGCAGCCATCGGACAGGGGGGACTCGGGAGCAGTACTTC. This translates into CASSHRTGGTREQYF.

This chain links TRBV7-6 with TRBJ2-5, with TRBD2 matching 15 bases. CDR1 is SGHVS, CDR2 FNYEAQ, per germline. The CDR3 has 17 residues. Trimming cost V 1 base and J 6 bases; bases outside gene matches: 6. CDR3 bases: TGTGCCAGCAGCTTAGGGACTAGCGGGAGGGCCTCTAAGACCCAGTACTTC. This gives the protein CASSLGTSGRASKTQYF. Variable domain in full (rest from reference TRBV7-6 and TRBJ2-5): GAGVSQSPRYKVTKRGQDVALRCDPISGHVSLYWYRQALGQGPEFLTYFNYEAQQDKSGLPNDRFSAERPEGSISTLTIQRTEQRDSAMYRCASSLGTSGRASKTQYFGPGTRLLVL.

This clonotype ranks as medium-sized. The chain links TRBV14 to TRBJ2-1, with 9 positions matching TRBD2. With 11 bases clipped from V and 3 bases from J, the junction kept 11 bases outside the gene matches. The CDR3 totals 15 residues. Germline assignment: CDR1 SGHDN and CDR2 FVKESK. CDR3 DNA: TGTGCCTCCGGGGCGAGACTAGCGGTCTACAATGAGCAGTTCTTC. Translating gives CASGARLAVYNEQFF.

This clonotype is judged medium-sized. The chain has TRBV20-1 and TRBJ1-2, with D possibly being TRBD1 (5 bases). Deletions cut 0 bases from V and 8 bases from J, with 16 bases between. CDR3 size: 14 residues. Germline V gives CDR1 DFQATT, CDR2 SNEGSKA (reference sequence). The CDR3 loop reads CSARDFRGAEGYTF. CDR3 coding DNA: TGCAGTGCTAGAGATTTCCGAGGGGCGGAGGGCTACACCTTC.

V is TRBV20-1 and J is TRBJ2-1; possibly TRBD1 or TRBD2 for D (5 bases each). V lost 2 bases to trimming and J lost 6 bases, with 8 bases between them. Germline V CDR1 and CDR2: DFQATT, SNEGSKA (reference sequence). This CDR3 has 12 amino acids. The CDR3 reads CSARLGVNEQFF. CDR3 DNA sequence: TGCAGTGCTAGATTGGGGGTCAATGAGCAGTTCTTC.

The chain is built from TRBV10-3 and TRBJ1-5; 7 bases map to TRBD1. Germline V gene sequence: CDR1 ENHRY, CDR2 SYGVKD. The CDR3 loop spans 13 amino acids. The V and J ends lost 10 bases and 6 bases, in that order; junction bases with no gene match: 9. CDR3 protein: CASRGGAGQPQHF. CDR3 DNA: TGTGCCAGTAGAGGGGGCGCAGGTCAGCCCCAGCATTTT.

This clonotype has ten or more counts. V gene TRBV7-2 combines with J gene TRBJ1-4, with 8 bases lining up with TRBD1. The CDR3 extends over 15 amino acids. V gave up 3 bases and J gave up 5 bases; unmatched junction bases: 5. Germline-derived CDR1 and CDR2 are SGHTA and FQGNSA. The CDR3 sequence: CASSFSTGVNEKLFF. The CDR3 DNA reads TGTGCCAGCAGCTTCTCGACAGGGGTCAATGAAAAACTGTTTTTT.

The chain uses TRBV19 and TRBJ1-2, with TRBD1 as a possible D gene (5 bases). Trimming pared 1 base from V and 7 bases from J, leaving 13 bases between. Germline V gives CDR1 LNHDA, CDR2 SQIVND (reference sequence). This CDR3 is 14 amino acids long. CDR3: CASSIGSAGLGYTF. The CDR3 DNA reads TGTGCCAGTAGTATAGGATCGGCAGGGCTTGGCTACACCTTC.

This sequence joins TRBV5-1 and TRBJ1-2; 7 bases agree with TRBD1. The germline CDR1 and CDR2 sequences are SGHRS and YFSETQ. CDR3 length equals 16 residues. The V and J ends lost 4 bases and 4 bases, in that order; junction bases with no gene match: 13. CDR3 residues: CASSAPETGKFYGYTF. The CDR3 coding sequence is TGCGCCAGCAGCGCGCCGGAGACAGGGAAGTTCTATGGCTACACCTTC.

This clonotype is judged medium-sized (0.01 to 0.1%). The rearrangement links TRBV6-6 to TRBJ2-5; D tentatively reads TRBD1 or TRBD2 (5 bases each). The germline gives CDR1 MNHNY, CDR2 SVGAGI (reference sequence). V gave up 5 bases and J gave up 0 bases, with 13 bases separating them. This CDR3 spans 15 amino acids. The DNA of the CDR3 is TGTGCCAGCAGTGGGGGACGCGAACACCAAGAGACCCAGTACTTC. This sequence encodes CASSGGREHQETQYF.